The present entry profiles one T cell receptor beta chain with its context. Its antigen is not known. The data stem from a study of T cell responses to AZD1222 COVID-19 vaccine. Findings of the study overall: The donor group comprised mostly white British people and more females; the analysis possibly underestimated clonal diversity. Repertoires were collected only later (after the peak T cell response had occurred). CD4 TCRs linked to vaccination spanned spike, dominating at 160-218 and 743-854.

Generated by immunoSEQ multiplex PCR, the TCRdb table keeps only in-frame clones and is missing some. Of 150,000 to 200,000 clones listed, 85% to 95% were seen once; the top ten hold roughly 10%. Germline values: CDR1 MDHEN, CDR2 SYDVKM. The CDR3 spans 18 residues. The V and J ends lost 3 bases and 3 bases, in that order; junction bases with no gene match: 14. The material was peripheral blood, obtained on day 0 of AZD1222 vaccination. The clonotype originates from an adult in good health. The gene calls are TRBV28 and TRBJ2-1; 7 nucleotides agree with TRBD2. The CDR3 DNA reads TGTGCCAGCAGTTTCCGTAGCGGGTGGGCACGGAACTACAATGAGCAGTTCTTC. Translation gives CASSFRSGWARNYNEQFF.